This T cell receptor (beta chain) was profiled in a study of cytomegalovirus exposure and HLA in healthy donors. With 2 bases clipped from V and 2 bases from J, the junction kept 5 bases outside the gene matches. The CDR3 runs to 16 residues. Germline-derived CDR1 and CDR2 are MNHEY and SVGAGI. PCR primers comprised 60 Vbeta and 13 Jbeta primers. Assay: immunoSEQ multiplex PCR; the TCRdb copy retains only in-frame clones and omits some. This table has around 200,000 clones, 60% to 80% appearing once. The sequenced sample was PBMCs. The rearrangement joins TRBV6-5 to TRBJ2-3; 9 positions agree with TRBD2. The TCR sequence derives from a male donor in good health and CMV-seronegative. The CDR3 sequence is CASSYTGTSYTDTQYF. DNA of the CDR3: TGTGCCAGCAGTTACACCGGGACTAGCTACACAGATACGCAGTATTTT.